This TCR beta chain was found in a study of blood T cell repertoires in COVID-19. Whole-study context: Sources were T cells, B-cell-depleted T cells, or PBMCs; the material itself was cDNA or gDNA.

As to this clone: One end of the junction does not line up with germline, which may come from a read error.

Germline V CDR1 and CDR2: SSHAT, FNYEAQ (reference sequence). The CDR3 consists of 16 residues. TCRdb's copy holds only in-frame clones and misses some; the assay was immunoSEQ multiplex PCR. Counted here are about 120,000 clones, around nine tenths occurring once; the ten biggest clones make up roughly 1.2%. The sequence was obtained from an elderly woman with acute or convalescent COVID-19. The sequencing sample was made of peripheral blood. The chain employs TRBV7-7 and TRBJ2-3; 8 bases are a match to TRBD2. CDR3 DNA: TGTGCTAGCAGCTTGGGTAGCGGGACGTACACAGATACGCAGTATTTT. It specifies CASSLGSGTYTDTQYF.